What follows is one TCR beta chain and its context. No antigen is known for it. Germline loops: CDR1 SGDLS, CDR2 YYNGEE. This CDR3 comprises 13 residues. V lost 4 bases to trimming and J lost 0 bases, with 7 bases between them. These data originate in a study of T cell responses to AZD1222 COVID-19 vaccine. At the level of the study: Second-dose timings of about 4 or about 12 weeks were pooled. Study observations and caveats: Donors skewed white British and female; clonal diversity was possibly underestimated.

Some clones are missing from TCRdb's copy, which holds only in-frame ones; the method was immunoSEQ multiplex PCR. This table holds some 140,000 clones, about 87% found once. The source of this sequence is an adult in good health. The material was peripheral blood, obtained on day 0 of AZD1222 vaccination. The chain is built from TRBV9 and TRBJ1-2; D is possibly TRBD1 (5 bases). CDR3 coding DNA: TGTGCCAGCAGCCAGGGATCTAACTATGGCTACACCTTC. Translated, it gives CASSQGSNYGYTF. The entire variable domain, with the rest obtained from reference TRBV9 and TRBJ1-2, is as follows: DSGVTQTPKHLITATGQRVTLRCSPRSGDLSVYWYQQSLDQGLQFLIQYYNGEERAKGNILERFSAQQFPDLHSELNLSSLELGDSALYFCASSQGSNYGYTFGSGTRLTVV.